This T cell receptor (beta chain) was identified in a study of cytomegalovirus exposure and HLA in healthy donors. Whole-study results and caveats: Later work found most CMV-associated TCR beta chains apparently HLA-restricted.

The PCR used 60 Vbeta and 13 Jbeta primers. Libraries were prepared by immunoSEQ multiplex PCR; TCRdb keeps only in-frame clonotypes and omits some of them. The sample contains some 110,000 clones, approximately 74% of which appear only once. The CDR3 runs 18 residues. Looked up from germline, CDR1 is SGHDN and CDR2 is FVKESK. V dropped 1 base and J dropped 3; count of bases not matched to a gene: 11. Worth noting for this clone: Its target is not known.

This TCR was sampled from a woman aged 50 to 60 in good health and CMV-seropositive. The specimen sequenced was PBMCs. The chain links TRBV14 to TRBJ2-5; 10 bases agree with TRBD2. CDR3 in amino acids: CASSQGISGRPTKETQYF. The CDR3 DNA reads TGTGCCAGCAGCCAAGGTATTAGCGGGAGGCCAACGAAAGAGACCCAGTACTTC.